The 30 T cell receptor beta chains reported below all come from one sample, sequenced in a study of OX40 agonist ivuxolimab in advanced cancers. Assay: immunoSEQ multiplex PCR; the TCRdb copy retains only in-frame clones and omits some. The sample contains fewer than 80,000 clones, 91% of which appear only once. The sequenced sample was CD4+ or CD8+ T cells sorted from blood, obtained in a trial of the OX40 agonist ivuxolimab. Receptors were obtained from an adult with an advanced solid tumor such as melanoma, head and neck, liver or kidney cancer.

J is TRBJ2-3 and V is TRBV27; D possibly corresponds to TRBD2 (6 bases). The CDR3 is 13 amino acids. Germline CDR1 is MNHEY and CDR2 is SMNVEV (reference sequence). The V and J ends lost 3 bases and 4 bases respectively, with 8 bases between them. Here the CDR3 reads CASSFRGSDTQYF. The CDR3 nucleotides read TGTGCCAGCAGTTTTCGGGGGTCAGATACGCAGTATTTT.

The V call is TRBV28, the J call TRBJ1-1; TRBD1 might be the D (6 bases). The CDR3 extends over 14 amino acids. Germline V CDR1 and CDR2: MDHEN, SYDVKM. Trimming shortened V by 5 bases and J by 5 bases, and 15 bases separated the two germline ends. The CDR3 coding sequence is TGTGCCAGCAGTCTCCCGAGGGGGGAGACTGAAGCTTTCTTT. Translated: CASSLPRGETEAFF.

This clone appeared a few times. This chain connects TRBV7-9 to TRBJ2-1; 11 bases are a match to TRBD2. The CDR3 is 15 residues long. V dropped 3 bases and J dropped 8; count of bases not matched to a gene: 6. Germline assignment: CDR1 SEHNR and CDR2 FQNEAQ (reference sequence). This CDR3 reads CASSLKLAGVYEQFF. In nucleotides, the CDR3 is TGTGCCAGCAGCTTGAAACTAGCGGGAGTCTATGAGCAGTTCTTC.

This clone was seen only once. CDR3: CASSLDSRSYGYTF. The DNA of the CDR3 is TGTGCCAGCAGTCTGGACAGTCGATCTTATGGCTACACCTTC. V is TRBV28 and J is TRBJ1-2; maybe TRBD1 (6 bases). The CDR3 length is 14 residues. Trimming left V 5 bases short and J 5 bases short, with 15 bases between. Per the germline V gene, CDR1 is MDHEN and CDR2 is SYDVKM.

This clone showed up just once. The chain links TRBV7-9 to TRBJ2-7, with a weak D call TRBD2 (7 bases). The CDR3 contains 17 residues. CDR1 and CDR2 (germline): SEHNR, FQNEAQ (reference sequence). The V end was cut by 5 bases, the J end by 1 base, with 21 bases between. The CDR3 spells CASSPPGSGGLSYEQYF. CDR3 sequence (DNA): TGTGCCAGCAGCCCCCCCGGGTCGGGGGGCTTATCCTACGAGCAGTACTTC.

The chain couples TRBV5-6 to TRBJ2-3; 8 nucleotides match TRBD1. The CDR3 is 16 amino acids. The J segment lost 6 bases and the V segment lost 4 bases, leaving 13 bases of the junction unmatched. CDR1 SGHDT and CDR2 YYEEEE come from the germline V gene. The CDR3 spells CASSGIRDRSPDTQYF. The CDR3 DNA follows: TGTGCCAGCAGCGGGATCCGGGACAGGTCCCCTGATACGCAGTATTTT.

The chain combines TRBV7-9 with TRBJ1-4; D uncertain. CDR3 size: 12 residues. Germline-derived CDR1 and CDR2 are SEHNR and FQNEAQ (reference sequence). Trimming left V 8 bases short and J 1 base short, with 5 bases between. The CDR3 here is CASGETNEKLFF. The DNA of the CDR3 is TGTGCCAGCGGGGAAACTAATGAAAAACTGTTTTTT.

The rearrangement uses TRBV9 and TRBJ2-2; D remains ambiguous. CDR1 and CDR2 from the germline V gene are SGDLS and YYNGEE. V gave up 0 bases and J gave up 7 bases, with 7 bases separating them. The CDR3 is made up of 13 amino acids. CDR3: CASSVADDGELFF. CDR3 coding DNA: TGTGCCAGCAGCGTAGCGGACGACGGGGAGCTGTTTTTT.

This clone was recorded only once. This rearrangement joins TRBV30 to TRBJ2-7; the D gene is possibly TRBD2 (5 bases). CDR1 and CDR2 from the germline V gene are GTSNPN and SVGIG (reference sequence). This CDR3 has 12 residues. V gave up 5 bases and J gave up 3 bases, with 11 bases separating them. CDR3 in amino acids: CAWGLVNYEQYF. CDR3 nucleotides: TGTGCCTGGGGACTGGTAAACTACGAGCAGTACTTC. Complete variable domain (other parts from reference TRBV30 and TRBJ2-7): SQTIHQWPATLVQPVGSPLSLECTVEGTSNPNLYWYRQAAGRGLQLLFYSVGIGQISSEVPQNLSASRPQDRQFILSSKKLLLSDSGFYLCAWGLVNYEQYFGPGTRLTVT.

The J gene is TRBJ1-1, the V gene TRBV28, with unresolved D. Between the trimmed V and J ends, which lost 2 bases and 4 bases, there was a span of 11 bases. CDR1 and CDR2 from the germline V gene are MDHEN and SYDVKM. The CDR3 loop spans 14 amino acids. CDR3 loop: CASSLEGIGTEAFF. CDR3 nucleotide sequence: TGTGCCAGCAGTTTAGAGGGTATTGGCACTGAAGCTTTCTTT.

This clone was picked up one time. CDR3 in DNA: TGTGCCAGCAGCTCCGCGGTGTTGGTGGACTATGGCTACACCTTC. It codes for CASSSAVLVDYGYTF. The chain recombines TRBV7-9 with TRBJ1-2; no clear D. Germline V gene sequence: CDR1 SEHNR, CDR2 FQNEAQ (reference sequence). V was cut by 4 bases and J by 3 bases, with 15 bases left in between. The CDR3 is made up of 15 amino acids.

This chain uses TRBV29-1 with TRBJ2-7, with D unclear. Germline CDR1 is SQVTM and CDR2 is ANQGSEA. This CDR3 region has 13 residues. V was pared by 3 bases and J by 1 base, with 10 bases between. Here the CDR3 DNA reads TGCAGCGTTGAGCTTCCTTTATCCTACGAGCAGTACTTC. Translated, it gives CSVELPLSYEQYF.

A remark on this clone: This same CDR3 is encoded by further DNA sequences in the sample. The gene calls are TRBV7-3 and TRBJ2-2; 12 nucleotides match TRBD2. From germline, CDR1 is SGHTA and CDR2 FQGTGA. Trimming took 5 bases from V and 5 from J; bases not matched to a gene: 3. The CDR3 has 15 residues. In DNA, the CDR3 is TGTGCCAGCAGCGCCGGGACTAGCGGGACCGGGGAGCTGTTTTTT. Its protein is CASSAGTSGTGELFF.

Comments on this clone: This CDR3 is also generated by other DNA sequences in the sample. The CDR3 here is CASSYGENTEAFF. The CDR3 DNA reads TGTGCCAGCAGTTACGGGGAGAACACTGAAGCTTTCTTT. The chain has TRBV6-5 and TRBJ1-1, with no clear D. This CDR3 is 13 amino acids long. The V gene lost 2 bases and the J gene lost 1 base, with 5 bases spanning the gap. Looked up from germline, CDR1 is MNHEY and CDR2 is SVGAGI.

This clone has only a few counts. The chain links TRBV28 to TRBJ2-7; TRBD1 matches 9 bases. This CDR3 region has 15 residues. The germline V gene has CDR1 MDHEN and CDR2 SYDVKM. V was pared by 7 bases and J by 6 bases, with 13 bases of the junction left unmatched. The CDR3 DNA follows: TGTGCCAGCACCCCTCGTGGACAGGGGCCCATCGAGCAGTACTTC. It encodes CASTPRGQGPIEQYF.

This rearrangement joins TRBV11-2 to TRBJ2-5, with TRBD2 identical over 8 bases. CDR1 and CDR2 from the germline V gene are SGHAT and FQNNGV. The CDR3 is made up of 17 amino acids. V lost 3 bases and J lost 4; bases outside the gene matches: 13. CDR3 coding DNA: TGTGCCAGCAGCTTCCCGGGACTAGTGGTACCTACAGAGACCCAGTACTTC. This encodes CASSFPGLVVPTETQYF. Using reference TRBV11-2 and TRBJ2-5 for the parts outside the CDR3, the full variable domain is EAGVAQSPRYKIIEKRQSVAFWCNPISGHATLYWYQQILGQGPKLLIQFQNNGVVDDSQLPKDRFSAERLKGVDSTLKIQPAKLEDSAVYLCASSFPGLVVPTETQYFGPGTRLLVL.

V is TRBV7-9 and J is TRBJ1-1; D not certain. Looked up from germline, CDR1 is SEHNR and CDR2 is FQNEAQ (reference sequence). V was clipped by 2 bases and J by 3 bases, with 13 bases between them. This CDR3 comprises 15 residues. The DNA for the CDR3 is TGTGCCAGCAGCTTACCCTTTGGCCAAGACACTGAAGCTTTCTTT. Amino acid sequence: CASSLPFGQDTEAFF.

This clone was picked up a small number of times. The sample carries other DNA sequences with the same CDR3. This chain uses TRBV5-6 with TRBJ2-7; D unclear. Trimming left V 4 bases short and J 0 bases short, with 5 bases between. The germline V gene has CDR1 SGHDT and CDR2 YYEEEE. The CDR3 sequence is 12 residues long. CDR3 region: CASSLSSYEQYF. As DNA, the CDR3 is TGTGCCAGCAGCCTTAGCTCCTACGAGCAGTACTTC.

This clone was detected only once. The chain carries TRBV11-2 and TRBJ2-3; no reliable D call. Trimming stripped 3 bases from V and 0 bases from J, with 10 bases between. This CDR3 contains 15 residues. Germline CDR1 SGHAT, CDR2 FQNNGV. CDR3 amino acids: CASSLTGFSTDTQYF. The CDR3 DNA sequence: TGTGCCAGCAGCTTGACGGGTTTTAGCACAGATACGCAGTATTTT. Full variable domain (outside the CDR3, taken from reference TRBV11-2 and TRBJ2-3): EAGVAQSPRYKIIEKRQSVAFWCNPISGHATLYWYQQILGQGPKLLIQFQNNGVVDDSQLPKDRFSAERLKGVDSTLKIQPAKLEDSAVYLCASSLTGFSTDTQYFGPGTRLTVL.

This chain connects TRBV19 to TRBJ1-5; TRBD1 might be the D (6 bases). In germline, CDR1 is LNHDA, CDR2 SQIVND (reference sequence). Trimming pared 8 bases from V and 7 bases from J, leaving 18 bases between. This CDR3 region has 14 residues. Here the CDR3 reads CASAARDNGQPQHF. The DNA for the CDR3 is TGTGCCAGTGCTGCCCGGGACAATGGACAGCCCCAGCATTTT.

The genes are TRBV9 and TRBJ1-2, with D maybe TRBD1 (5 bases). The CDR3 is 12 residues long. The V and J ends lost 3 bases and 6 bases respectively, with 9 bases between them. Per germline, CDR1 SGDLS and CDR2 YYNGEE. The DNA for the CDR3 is TGTGCCAGCAGCGGCCGGGGGGATGGCTACACCTTC. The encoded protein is CASSGRGDGYTF.

The CDR3 here is CASSSLAGGSTDTQYF. The CDR3 bases are TGTGCCAGCAGCTCGCTAGCGGGAGGGAGCACAGATACGCAGTATTTT. This chain uses TRBV7-3 with TRBJ2-3, with 12 bases identical to TRBD2. Germline V gene lookup returns CDR1 SGHTA and CDR2 FQGTGA. The V segment lost 4 bases and the J segment 0 bases; nucleotides outside the gene matches: 2. This CDR3 comprises 16 residues.

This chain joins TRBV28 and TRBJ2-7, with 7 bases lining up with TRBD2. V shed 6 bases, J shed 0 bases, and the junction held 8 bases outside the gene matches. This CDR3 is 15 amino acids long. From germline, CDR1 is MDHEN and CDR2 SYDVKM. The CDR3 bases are TGTGCCAGCAGGGTTAGGGAGGGGAGCTCCTACGAGCAGTACTTC. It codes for CASRVREGSSYEQYF.

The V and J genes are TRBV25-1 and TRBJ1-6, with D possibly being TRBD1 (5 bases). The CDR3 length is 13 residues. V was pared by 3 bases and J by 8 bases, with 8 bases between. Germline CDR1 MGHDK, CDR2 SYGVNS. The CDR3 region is CASSDWGDSPLHF. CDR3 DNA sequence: TGTGCCAGCAGTGACTGGGGGGATTCACCCCTCCACTTT.

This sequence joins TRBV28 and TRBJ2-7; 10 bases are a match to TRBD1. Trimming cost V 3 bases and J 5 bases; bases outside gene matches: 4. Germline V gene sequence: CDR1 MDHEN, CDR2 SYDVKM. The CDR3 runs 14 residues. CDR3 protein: CASSLTGGGDEQYF. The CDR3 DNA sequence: TGTGCCAGCAGTTTGACAGGGGGCGGGGACGAGCAGTACTTC.

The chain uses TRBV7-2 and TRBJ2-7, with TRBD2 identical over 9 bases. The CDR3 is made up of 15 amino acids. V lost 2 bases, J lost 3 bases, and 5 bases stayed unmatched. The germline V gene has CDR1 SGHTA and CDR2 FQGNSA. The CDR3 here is CASSLLAGTGYEQYF. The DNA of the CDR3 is TGTGCCAGCAGCTTACTAGCGGGAACAGGCTACGAGCAGTACTTC.

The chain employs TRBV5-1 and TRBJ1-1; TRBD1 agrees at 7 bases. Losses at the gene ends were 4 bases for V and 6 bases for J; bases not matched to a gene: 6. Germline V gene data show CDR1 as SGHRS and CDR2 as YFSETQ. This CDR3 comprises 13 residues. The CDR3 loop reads CASSMNRGAEAFF. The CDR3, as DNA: TGCGCCAGCAGCATGAACAGGGGTGCTGAAGCTTTCTTT.

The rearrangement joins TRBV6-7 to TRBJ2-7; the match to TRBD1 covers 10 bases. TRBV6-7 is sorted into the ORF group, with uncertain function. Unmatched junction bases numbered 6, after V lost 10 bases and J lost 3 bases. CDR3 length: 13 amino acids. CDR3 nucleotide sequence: TGTGCCACCGAGACAGGGGGCCACTACGAGCAGTACTTC. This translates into CATETGGHYEQYF.

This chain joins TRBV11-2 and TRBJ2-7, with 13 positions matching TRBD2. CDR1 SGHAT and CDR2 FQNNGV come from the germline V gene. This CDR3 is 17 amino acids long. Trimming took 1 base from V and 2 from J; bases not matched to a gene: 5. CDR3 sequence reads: CASSLVGTSGKPYEQYF. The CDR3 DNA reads TGTGCCAGCAGCTTAGTCGGGACTAGCGGGAAGCCCTACGAGCAGTACTTC.

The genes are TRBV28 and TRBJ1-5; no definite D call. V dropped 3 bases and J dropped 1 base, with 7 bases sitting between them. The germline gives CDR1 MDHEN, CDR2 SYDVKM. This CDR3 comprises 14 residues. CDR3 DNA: TGTGCCAGCAGTTTTCTACAGAGCAATCAGCCCCAGCATTTT. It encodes CASSFLQSNQPQHF.